This T cell receptor (beta chain) was recorded in a study of T-cell reconstitution after alpha-beta-depleted transplantation in children. General observations from the study: Newly made T cells mostly supplied T-cell counts and diversity one year after transplant. There were some patients whose high TCRbeta diversity at day 60 came from surviving recipient T cells and thymic progenitors. There were reportedly several hundred expanded graft clones from which alpha-beta T cells came about two months after transplant.

The germline V gene encodes CDR1 MDHEN and CDR2 SYDVKM. The CDR3 is made up of 12 amino acids. V lost 1 base and J 8 bases, leaving 8 bases between the germline ends. During its preparation, the TCRbeta library received unique molecular identifiers. TCRdb called the PCR reads again in MiXCR, with one record for every CDR3 protein. Altogether 200,000 to 300,000 distinct CDR3 sequences are present, 6.5% to 10% being singletons, with the ten largest covering 6.3%. This clonotype has ten or more counts. The antigen is unknown. This specimen was PBMCs, mostly from graft donor cells, taken 180 days after TCRalphabeta/CD19-depleted stem cell transplant. V usage is TRBV28 and J usage is TRBJ1-2, with unresolved D. The receptor was isolated from a male patient younger than 18 who had a stem cell transplant for acute lymphoblastic leukemia, so the T cells may come from the graft donor. CDR3 in DNA: TGTGCCAGCAGTTTATCCGCGGGAGGCTACACCTTC. Protein sequence: CASSLSAGGYTF.